One and the same sample provided the 21 T cell receptor beta chains below, sequenced in a study of cytomegalovirus exposure and HLA in healthy donors. Researchers ran the PCR with 60 Vbeta and 13 Jbeta primers. TCRdb's copy holds only in-frame clones and misses some; the assay was immunoSEQ multiplex PCR. Of 150,000 to 200,000 clones listed, about 75% are singletons. The specimen sequenced was PBMCs. These receptors all come from a man aged 40-49 years in good health and CMV-seropositive.

The rearrangement links TRBV28 to TRBJ2-3; 7 bases line up with TRBD1. The CDR3 loop spans 15 amino acids. CDR1 is MDHEN and CDR2 is SYDVKM in the germline V gene. V shed 3 bases, J shed 0 bases, and the junction held 3 bases outside the gene matches. The CDR3, as DNA: TGTGCCAGCAGTTTGGGGACAGCTAGCACAGATACGCAGTATTTT. Protein sequence: CASSLGTASTDTQYF.

There are a few counts of this clone. The chain combines TRBV25-1 with TRBJ2-2; 7 positions match TRBD1. The CDR3 contains 14 residues. V gave up 2 bases and J gave up 3 bases; unmatched junction bases: 0. Germline-derived CDR1 and CDR2 are MGHDK and SYGVNS. The CDR3 is CASSEDRDTGELFF. The CDR3, as DNA: TGTGCCAGCAGTGAAGACAGGGACACCGGGGAGCTGTTTTTT.

The J gene is TRBJ2-7, the V gene TRBV14, with a weak D call TRBD1 (6 bases). CDR1 and CDR2 (germline): SGHDN, FVKESK. The CDR3 length is 16 residues. V was shortened by 1 base and J by 4 bases, with 17 bases between the two germline ends. The CDR3 DNA follows: TGTGCCAGCAGCCAAGTAGGGGGATACCCTGTTTACGAGCAGTACTTC. This encodes CASSQVGGYPVYEQYF.

The chain is built from TRBV7-9 and TRBJ2-3; D is ambiguous. This CDR3 comprises 14 residues. With 1 base removed from V and 4 bases from J, the gap between germline ends came to 9 bases. In germline, CDR1 is SEHNR, CDR2 FQNEAQ (reference sequence). The CDR3 DNA follows: TGTGCCAGCAGCTTAGTCCTATCGGCAGATACGCAGTATTTT. It encodes CASSLVLSADTQYF.

The chain links TRBV5-1 to TRBJ1-1, with D possibly being TRBD1 (5 bases). The CDR3 is 14 amino acids. Germline lookup yields CDR1 SGHRS and CDR2 YFSETQ. V lost 2 bases, J lost 5 bases, and 13 bases lay in between. The CDR3 protein is CASSFGHGGTEAFF. CDR3 nucleotide sequence: TGCGCCAGCAGCTTTGGACACGGGGGTACTGAAGCTTTCTTT.

This chain uses TRBV19 with TRBJ2-1; D is perhaps TRBD1 (6 bases). V was clipped by 7 bases and J by 2 bases, with 15 bases between them. CDR1 is LNHDA, CDR2 SQIVND, per germline (reference sequence). CDR3 size: 15 residues. CDR3 amino acids: CASTPGTPAYNEQFF. The CDR3 DNA reads TGTGCCAGTACCCCCGGGACACCGGCCTACAATGAGCAGTTCTTC. Supplemented by reference TRBV19 and TRBJ2-1, the full variable domain reads DGGITQSPKYLFRKEGQNVTLSCEQNLNHDAMYWYRQDPGQGLRLIYYSQIVNDFQKGDIAEGYSVSREKKESFPLTVTSAQKNPTAFYLCASTPGTPAYNEQFFGPGTRLTVL.

The rearrangement joins TRBV9 to TRBJ1-1; D call uncertain. CDR1 and CDR2 from the germline V gene are SGDLS and YYNGEE. The CDR3 extends over 14 amino acids. The ends were cut back, 0 bases at V and 3 bases at J, with 9 bases in the middle. CDR3 DNA: TGTGCCAGCAGCGTAGGTGGGAGGGACACTGAAGCTTTCTTT. This codes for CASSVGGRDTEAFF.

CDR3 sequence reads: CASSPDIRNTEAFF. The CDR3 bases are TGTGCCAGCTCACCGGACATCAGGAACACTGAAGCTTTCTTT. The chain couples TRBV18 to TRBJ1-1; D might be TRBD1 (5 bases). The CDR3 is made up of 14 amino acids. Germline-derived CDR1 and CDR2 are KGHSH and LQKENI. The ends were cut back, 3 bases at V and 1 base at J, with 9 bases in the middle.

CDR3: CASRAGVGEKLFF. The CDR3 DNA follows: TGTGCCAGCAGAGCGGGAGTGGGGGAAAAACTGTTTTTT. The rearrangement links TRBV2 to TRBJ1-4; D is unclear. V lost 6 bases to trimming and J lost 8 bases, with 13 bases between them. CDR1 and CDR2 from the germline V gene are SNHLY and FYNNEI. The CDR3 covers 13 residues.

The V call is TRBV7-6, the J call TRBJ2-2; tentatively, D is TRBD2 (6 bases). The V and J ends lost 1 base and 1 base respectively, with 13 bases between them. Per the germline V gene, CDR1 is SGHVS and CDR2 is FNYEAQ. The CDR3 length is 17 residues. The CDR3 protein is CASSLGPAGLNTGELFF. The CDR3 DNA follows: TGTGCCAGCAGCTTAGGTCCGGCGGGGTTGAACACCGGGGAGCTGTTTTTT. Full variable domain (rest looked up from reference TRBV7-6 and TRBJ2-2): GAGVSQSPRYKVTKRGQDVALRCDPISGHVSLYWYRQALGQGPEFLTYFNYEAQQDKSGLPNDRFSAERPEGSISTLTIQRTEQRDSAMYRCASSLGPAGLNTGELFFGEGSRLTVL.

The CDR3 nucleotides are TGTGCCAGCAGCCACCGGGACAGAGCCTACGAGCAGTACTTC. This encodes CASSHRDRAYEQYF. This chain connects TRBV5-4 to TRBJ2-7; 7 bases agree with TRBD1. With 4 bases clipped from V and 2 bases from J, the junction kept 6 bases outside the gene matches. The CDR3 sequence is 14 residues long. The germline V gene encodes CDR1 SGHNT and CDR2 YYREEE (reference sequence).

V and J are TRBV5-6 and TRBJ2-3; no clear D. V shed 4 bases and J shed 3 bases, with 15 bases lying between them. CDR3 length equals 15 residues. Germline V gene lookup returns CDR1 SGHDT and CDR2 YYEEEE. The CDR3 region is CASSGEVGFTDTQYF. CDR3 in DNA: TGTGCCAGCAGCGGCGAGGTGGGTTTTACAGATACGCAGTATTTT.

The chain is built from TRBV27 and TRBJ1-1; D is possibly TRBD1 (6 bases). The CDR3 has 13 amino acids. The germline gives CDR1 MNHEY, CDR2 SMNVEV (reference sequence). With 8 bases removed from V and 0 bases from J, the gap between germline ends came to 10 bases. The CDR3 is CASLDSMNTEAFF. CDR3 nucleotides: TGTGCCAGCCTGGACAGTATGAACACTGAAGCTTTCTTT.

This clone has a single count. The chain joins TRBV5-1 to TRBJ2-5; no definite D call. CDR1 and CDR2 (germline): SGHRS, YFSETQ. Deletions cut 2 bases from V and 5 bases from J, with 7 bases between. The CDR3 has 12 residues. The CDR3, as DNA: TGCGCCAGCAGCTTTACAACGGAGACCCAGTACTTC. Its translation is CASSFTTETQYF.

The V call is TRBV29-1, the J call TRBJ1-2; D gene unclear. This CDR3 has 12 residues. The germline gives CDR1 SQVTM, CDR2 ANQGSEA. The germline V and J ends were trimmed by 5 bases and 7 bases, with 14 bases remaining between them. The CDR3 region has the DNA TGCAGCGTTAGGTCCCAGGAAAGTGGCTACACCTTC. This gives the protein CSVRSQESGYTF.

The rearrangement links TRBV5-1 to TRBJ2-7, with 7 positions matching TRBD1. Trimming took 2 bases from V and 5 from J; bases not matched to a gene: 7. Germline CDR1 reads SGHRS; CDR2 reads YFSETQ. The CDR3 spans 14 residues. CDR3 coding DNA: TGCGCCAGCAGCTTAGGACAGGTCTACGACGAGCAGTACTTC. Its protein is CASSLGQVYDEQYF.

In its sample, this clone was seen once. The chain has TRBV30 and TRBJ2-4, with 9 bases aligning to TRBD1. Germline CDR1 and CDR2: GTSNPN and SVGIG (reference sequence). There are 16 residues in the CDR3. The V gene end was trimmed by 3 bases and the J gene end by 6 bases; junction bases not matched to a gene: 12. CDR3 sequence reads: CAWSGESDRGRNIQYF. In nucleotides, the CDR3 is TGTGCCTGGAGCGGGGAAAGCGACAGGGGGAGAAACATTCAGTACTTC.

CDR3 amino acids: CASSEVGGRRVYGYTF. The CDR3 DNA reads as TGTGCCAGCAGTGAAGTGGGGGGACGGAGGGTCTATGGCTACACCTTC. This chain uses TRBV2 with TRBJ1-2; D possibly corresponds to TRBD1 (5 bases). Trimming cost V 1 base and J 4 bases, with 16 bases left between them. Germline V gene sequence: CDR1 SNHLY, CDR2 FYNNEI. This CDR3 is 16 amino acids long.

The chain combines TRBV2 with TRBJ2-2; 8 bases are shared with TRBD1. CDR1 is SNHLY, CDR2 FYNNEI, per germline. V trimming: 11 bases; J trimming: 1 base; junction bases outside the gene matches: 6. CDR3 length: 14 amino acids. The DNA for the CDR3 is TGTGCCGGCGCCGGGACAGGGAACACCGGGGAGCTGTTTTTT. It codes for CAGAGTGNTGELFF.

V usage is TRBV2 and J usage is TRBJ1-2, with 8 bases matching TRBD1. The germline CDR1 and CDR2 sequences are SNHLY and FYNNEI. This CDR3 spans 13 amino acids. V shed 6 bases, J shed 7 bases, and the junction held 7 bases outside the gene matches. The chain's CDR3 is CASRAGQASGYTF. The CDR3 bases are TGTGCCAGCAGGGCGGGACAGGCATCTGGCTACACCTTC.

This clone turned up a few times. This chain links TRBV9 with TRBJ2-7, with TRBD2 identical over 14 bases. Trimming cost V 2 bases and J 4 bases; bases outside gene matches: 8. The CDR3 spans 17 residues. CDR1 is SGDLS, CDR2 YYNGEE, per germline. CDR3 in amino acids: CASSVGTSGSFGYEQYF. Written as DNA, the CDR3 is TGTGCCAGCAGCGTCGGGACTAGCGGGAGTTTTGGTTACGAGCAGTACTTC.